The 14 T cell receptor beta chains in this list originate from one sample, sequenced in a study of blood T cell repertoires in COVID-19. The repertoire was sequenced with immunoSEQ multiplex PCR; TCRdb's copy has only in-frame clones and lacks some. The profile shows under 60,000 clones, roughly 80% of them singletons. Sequences were obtained from peripheral blood. The receptors shown here come from a man aged 35-49 years with acute or convalescent COVID-19.

The chain has TRBV19 and TRBJ1-1; D might be TRBD1 (5 bases). The V and J ends lost 10 bases and 5 bases respectively, with 20 bases between them. The CDR3 loop spans 14 amino acids. Germline CDR1 reads LNHDA; CDR2 reads SQIVND (reference sequence). CDR3 DNA sequence: TGTGCCACCACGAAGTGGGGAAGGGGAACTGAAGCTTTCTTT. Amino acid sequence: CATTKWGRGTEAFF.

The gene calls are TRBV10-3 and TRBJ1-1; the D is unclear. The CDR3 loop spans 17 amino acids. The germline V gene encodes CDR1 ENHRY and CDR2 SYGVKD. With 0 bases removed from V and 1 base from J, the gap between germline ends came to 15 bases. The CDR3 sequence is CAISESRSLERNTEAFF. CDR3 nucleotides: TGTGCCATCAGTGAGTCGAGGTCATTGGAAAGGAACACTGAAGCTTTCTTT.

V is TRBV6-1 and J is TRBJ2-7; D is unclear. There are 13 residues in the CDR3. V lost 1 base, J lost 3 bases, and 7 bases lay in between. From germline, CDR1 is MNHNS and CDR2 SASEGT. The CDR3 DNA reads as TGTGCCAGCAGTGAAGAAGGAGTCTACGAGCAGTACTTC. It specifies CASSEEGVYEQYF.

V is TRBV3-1 (or the pseudogene TRBV3-2) and J is TRBJ2-1, with D perhaps TRBD2 (7 bases). Germline CDR1 is LGHDT and CDR2 is YNNKEL (reference sequence). The V gene lost 4 bases and the J gene lost 2 bases, with 12 bases spanning the gap. The CDR3 extends over 15 amino acids. The CDR3 DNA follows: TGTGCCAGCAGCCCCTCGGGGGGCGCCTACAATGAGCAGTTCTTC. It codes for CASSPSGGAYNEQFF.

The chain links TRBV7-7 to TRBJ2-5; D is possibly TRBD1 (6 bases). The germline CDR1 and CDR2 sequences are SSHAT and FNYEAQ (reference sequence). The CDR3 is made up of 15 amino acids. Trimming took 2 bases from V and 5 from J, leaving 15 bases between them. DNA for the CDR3: TGTGCCAGCAGCTTAACAGGGCTGACTGGGGAGACCCAGTACTTC. Translated: CASSLTGLTGETQYF.

V and J are TRBV4-3 and TRBJ2-5; possible D gene TRBD2, 5 bases. V was pared by 0 bases and J by 7 bases, with 6 bases between. This CDR3 comprises 12 residues. Germline CDR1 and CDR2: LGHNA and YSLEER. The chain's CDR3 is CASSQDRGTQYF. Here the CDR3 DNA reads TGCGCCAGCAGCCAAGATCGGGGGACCCAGTACTTC.

The genes are TRBV5-1 and TRBJ2-3; D gene unclear. The CDR3 runs 13 residues. Between the trimmed V and J ends, which lost 7 bases and 0 bases, there was a span of 9 bases. In germline, CDR1 is SGHRS, CDR2 YFSETQ. The DNA for the CDR3 is TGCGCCAGCGGCACCATCAGCACAGATACGCAGTATTTT. As protein: CASGTISTDTQYF. Full variable domain (missing parts from reference TRBV5-1 and TRBJ2-3): KAGVTQTPRYLIKTRGQQVTLSCSPISGHRSVSWYQQTPGQGLQFLFEYFSETQRNKGNFPGRFSGRQFSNSRSEMNVSTLELGDSALYLCASGTISTDTQYFGPGTRLTVL.

The rearrangement joins TRBV7-2 to TRBJ2-1, with TRBD1 matching over 8 bases. Germline loops: CDR1 SGHTA, CDR2 FQGNSA. Trimming cost V 4 bases and J 4 bases; bases outside gene matches: 3. The CDR3 runs 14 residues. The CDR3 spells CASSYRQGYNEQFF. The CDR3 coding sequence is TGTGCCAGCAGCTACCGACAGGGGTACAATGAGCAGTTCTTC.

J is TRBJ1-5 and V is TRBV7-9; 7 bases are shared with TRBD1. Germline CDR1 and CDR2: SEHNR and FQNEAQ (reference sequence). V was clipped by 1 base and J by 2 bases; unmatched bases: 8. The CDR3 sequence is 17 residues long. The CDR3 sequence: CASSLEGGGGGNQPQHF. DNA of the CDR3: TGTGCCAGCAGCTTAGAGGGAGGAGGGGGCGGCAATCAGCCCCAGCATTTT.

This chain uses TRBV5-8 with TRBJ1-2, with D possibly TRBD1 on 6 matching bases. This CDR3 comprises 14 residues. Trimming cost V 0 bases and J 3 bases, with 9 bases left between them. The germline V gene has CDR1 SGHTS and CDR2 YDEGEE. The CDR3 sequence: CASSLAGTYYGYTF. The CDR3 nucleotides are TGTGCCAGCAGCTTGGCAGGGACATACTATGGCTACACCTTC.

By share, this clone ranks as medium-sized. The rearrangement uses TRBV19 and TRBJ2-1; 10 nucleotides match TRBD2. Trimming removed 2 bases from V and 2 bases from J; junction bases left unmatched: 3. Germline CDR1 and CDR2: LNHDA and SQIVND (reference sequence). CDR3 size: 16 residues. CDR3 in DNA: TGTGCCAGTAGTATAAGCGGGGGGGAGGCCTACAATGAGCAGTTCTTC. Translation: CASSISGGEAYNEQFF.

The chain uses TRBV14 and TRBJ2-2; 10 nucleotides line up with TRBD1. V trimming: 4 bases; J trimming: 4 bases; junction bases outside the gene matches: 3. CDR3 length: 15 residues. CDR1 is SGHDN, CDR2 FVKESK, per germline. The CDR3 sequence: CASSPWTGGTGELFF. CDR3 DNA: TGTGCCAGCAGCCCTTGGACAGGGGGCACCGGGGAGCTGTTTTTT.

V and J are TRBV10-3 and TRBJ2-1; TRBD1 might be the D (6 bases). Germline loops: CDR1 ENHRY, CDR2 SYGVKD. The CDR3 runs to 14 residues. V was cut by 7 bases and J by 4 bases, with 14 bases left in between. CDR3 residues: CAITNRALYNEQFF. The CDR3 region has the DNA TGTGCCATCACAAACAGGGCTCTATACAATGAGCAGTTCTTC.

This chain uses TRBV6-5 with TRBJ2-1; 8 positions agree with TRBD2. Germline trimming cut 4 bases from V and 12 bases from J; bases unmatched to any gene: 5. Germline loops: CDR1 MNHEY, CDR2 SVGAGI. This CDR3 has 12 residues. The CDR3 bases are TGTGCCAGCAGTTCCGATAGCGGGGCGCAGTTCTTC. Amino acids: CASSSDSGAQFF.